One sample yielded the 32 T cell receptor beta chains listed below, sequenced in a study of identical twins. TCRdb itself ran the 5' RACE reads through MiXCR, one entry per CDR3 protein. The sample consists of some 790,000 distinct CDR3 sequences, 15% to 20% of them appearing once. These data also featured in a second study, about T cells expressing NK-cell markers.

Input material: PBMCs. Receptor source: a woman between 18 and 30 years old in good health.

The rearrangement joins TRBV20-1 to TRBJ2-3, with TRBD2 identical over 12 bases. The CDR3 is 15 amino acids. Germline V gene data show CDR1 as DFQATT and CDR2 as SNEGSKA (reference sequence). Unmatched junction bases numbered 3, after V lost 3 bases and J lost 2 bases. CDR3 protein: CSASRLAGDTDTQYF. DNA for the CDR3: TGCAGTGCTAGCCGACTAGCGGGAGACACAGATACGCAGTATTTT.

This clonotype was recorded at least ten times. The chain combines TRBV12-3 or TRBV12-4 with TRBJ1-1, with a possible D match to TRBD1 (6 bases). The V end lost 6 bases, the J end lost 2 bases, and 19 bases lay between the germline ends. The CDR3 has 16 residues. CDR3 amino acids: CASRILIFRGNTEAFF. CDR3 DNA: TGTGCCAGCAGAATCCTCATTTTCAGGGGCAACACTGAAGCTTTCTTT.

This chain joins TRBV7-9 and TRBJ2-7; D unclear. Trimming left V 7 bases short and J 3 bases short, with 13 bases between. Germline V lookup: CDR1 SEHNR, CDR2 FQNEAQ (reference sequence). The CDR3 loop spans 13 amino acids. The CDR3 sequence: CASTLSAGYEQYF. The CDR3 coding sequence is TGTGCCAGCACCCTGTCCGCAGGCTACGAGCAGTACTTC.

This clonotype has ten or more counts. V usage is TRBV20-1 and J usage is TRBJ2-1; 10 bases fit TRBD2. The junction had 15 bases not matched to a gene; V was cut back by 0 bases and J by 10 bases. In germline, CDR1 is DFQATT, CDR2 SNEGSKA (reference sequence). The CDR3 runs 17 residues. The CDR3 is CSARDWAQRGGSREQFF. In DNA form, the CDR3 reads TGCAGTGCTAGAGATTGGGCCCAGCGGGGGGGCTCAAGGGAGCAGTTCTTC.

This clonotype turned up a few times. This chain joins TRBV6-5 and TRBJ2-7, with 8 bases identical to TRBD1. The CDR3 extends over 18 amino acids. Germline CDR1 MNHEY, CDR2 SVGAGI. Losses at the gene ends were 2 bases for V and 2 bases for J; bases not matched to a gene: 14. The DNA of the CDR3 is TGTGCCAGCAGTTACCCCCCAACCGGACAGGGTGATACCTACGAGCAGTACTTC. It yields the protein CASSYPPTGQGDTYEQYF.

This chain connects TRBV7-2 to TRBJ2-4; D perhaps matches TRBD2 (5 bases). The CDR3 sequence is 15 residues long. Germline assignment: CDR1 SGHTA and CDR2 FQGNSA. V lost 2 bases and J 7 bases, leaving 15 bases between the germline ends. This CDR3 reads CASSLSGLQGNIQYF. DNA of the CDR3: TGTGCCAGCAGCTTATCTGGACTTCAAGGGAACATTCAGTACTTC.

V gene TRBV6-2 or TRBV6-3 combines with J gene TRBJ2-7, with 12 bases matching TRBD1. This CDR3 is built from 16 residues. CDR1 is MNHEY, CDR2 SVGEGT, per germline. V shed 2 bases and J 7 bases; nucleotides not matched to a gene: 9. The CDR3 spells CASSYHPGQGAREQYF. DNA of the CDR3: TGTGCCAGCAGTTACCATCCGGGACAGGGGGCTAGAGAGCAGTACTTC.

In its sample, this clonotype was seen a few times. The chain recombines TRBV12-3 or TRBV12-4 with TRBJ2-1; TRBD2 is a possible D gene (6 bases). The V gene lost 6 bases and the J gene lost 4 bases, with 16 bases spanning the gap. The CDR3 contains 15 residues. DNA of the CDR3: TGTGCCAGCAGCCCGGACGGCGGGACTTACAATGAGCAGTTCTTC. Translated, it gives CASSPDGGTYNEQFF.

This clonotype has a handful of counts. The genes are TRBV20-1 and TRBJ1-1; maybe TRBD1 (5 bases). CDR3 length equals 15 residues. CDR1 and CDR2 (germline): DFQATT, SNEGSKA (reference sequence). Trimming removed 0 bases at V and 1 base at J, with 12 bases between. The CDR3 nucleotides read TGCAGTGCTAGAGATAGCGGGACGGGGAACACTGAAGCTTTCTTT. It is translated as CSARDSGTGNTEAFF.

The gene calls are TRBV9 and TRBJ1-4, with D tentatively TRBD1 (5 bases). Per germline, CDR1 SGDLS and CDR2 YYNGEE. V dropped 4 bases and J dropped 3 bases, with 13 bases sitting between them. The length of the CDR3 is 15 residues. As DNA, the CDR3 is TGTGCCAGCAGCCCATCCCCGGGGGCTAATGAAAAACTGTTTTTT. Translating gives CASSPSPGANEKLFF.

This clonotype has ten or more counts. The chain couples TRBV6-4 to TRBJ1-5; D is uncertain. The germline CDR1 and CDR2 sequences are MRHNA and SNTAGT. The CDR3 is made up of 13 amino acids. Written as DNA, the CDR3 is TGTCCTCCTTGGCCCTTGAGCAATCAGCCCCAGCATTTT. Translated, it gives CPPWPLSNQPQHF.

The chain carries TRBV6-1 and TRBJ2-7, with unresolved D. CDR3 length equals 12 residues. Per the germline V gene, CDR1 is MNHNS and CDR2 is SASEGT. The ends were cut back, 6 bases at V and 3 bases at J, with 9 bases in the middle. CDR3: CASSNKGYEQYF. The CDR3, as DNA: TGTGCCAGCAGCAACAAGGGCTACGAGCAGTACTTC.

The gene calls are TRBV5-1 and TRBJ2-5, with 10 bases lining up with TRBD2. CDR1 is SGHRS and CDR2 is YFSETQ in the germline V gene. The CDR3 is 18 amino acids. The ends lost 0 bases at V and 5 bases at J; junction bases unmatched: 13. CDR3 nucleotide sequence: TGCGCCAGCAGCTTGGCATACAATCTAGCGGGAGAGATTGAGACCCAGTACTTC. This encodes CASSLAYNLAGEIETQYF.

This clonotype showed up just a few times. This sequence joins TRBV5-1 and TRBJ1-4, with unresolved D. Germline V CDR1 and CDR2: SGHRS, YFSETQ. This CDR3 region has 14 residues. V gave up 1 base and J gave up 0 bases, with 4 bases separating them. The CDR3 reads CASSLSSTNEKLFF. The CDR3 DNA is TGCGCCAGCAGCTTGAGCTCAACTAATGAAAAACTGTTTTTT.

Only a few counts were recorded for this clonotype. This chain links TRBV5-1 with TRBJ2-3; D is unresolved. The V gene lost 4 bases and the J gene lost 2 bases, with 8 bases spanning the gap. Germline-derived CDR1 and CDR2 are SGHRS and YFSETQ. The CDR3 loop spans 13 amino acids. For the CDR3, the DNA is TGCGCCAGCAGCCCGAACCCCACAGATACGCAGTATTTT. Protein sequence: CASSPNPTDTQYF. Full variable domain (remainder filled in from reference TRBV5-1 and TRBJ2-3): KAGVTQTPRYLIKTRGQQVTLSCSPISGHRSVSWYQQTPGQGLQFLFEYFSETQRNKGNFPGRFSGRQFSNSRSEMNVSTLELGDSALYLCASSPNPTDTQYFGPGTRLTVL.

The chain has TRBV5-6 and TRBJ2-2, with TRBD1 as a possible D gene (5 bases). The V and J ends lost 4 bases and 0 bases respectively, with 13 bases between them. The CDR3 totals 16 residues. Germline loops: CDR1 SGHDT, CDR2 YYEEEE. CDR3 in amino acids: CASSPDTVANTGELFF. The CDR3 DNA reads TGTGCCAGCAGCCCGGACACGGTAGCGAACACCGGGGAGCTGTTTTTT.

This clonotype was counted between two and nine times. The rearrangement joins TRBV12-3 or TRBV12-4 to TRBJ1-3; D not resolved. V was cut by 6 bases and J by 0 bases, with 9 bases left in between. CDR3 length equals 14 residues. The CDR3 region has the DNA TGTGCCAGCAGGACTGACGGCTCTGGAAACACCATATATTTT. Protein product: CASRTDGSGNTIYF.

The rearrangement links TRBV5-1 to TRBJ2-2, with 8 bases identical to TRBD2. Germline CDR1 and CDR2: SGHRS and YFSETQ. Unmatched junction bases numbered 7, after V lost 0 bases and J lost 0 bases. The CDR3 extends over 18 amino acids. The CDR3 here is CASSLGYTSGTNTGELFF. In DNA form, the CDR3 reads TGCGCCAGCAGCTTGGGGTATACTAGCGGCACGAACACCGGGGAGCTGTTTTTT.

This clonotype has just a few counts. V usage is TRBV3-1 and J usage is TRBJ2-7, with D possibly called TRBD1 or TRBD2 (6 bases each). The CDR3 spans 14 residues. Trimming removed 3 bases from V and 3 bases from J, with 12 bases in between. CDR1 and CDR2 (germline): LGHDT, YNNKEL (reference sequence). The CDR3 bases are TGTGCCAGCAGCCACTCCGGGGGCTTCTACGAGCAGTACTTC. Its protein is CASSHSGGFYEQYF.

The rearrangement uses TRBV11-2 and TRBJ2-1, with D possibly being TRBD1 (5 bases). This CDR3 has 15 amino acids. V dropped 5 bases and J dropped 1 base, with 12 bases sitting between them. Germline V gene sequence: CDR1 SGHAT, CDR2 FQNNGV. The DNA of the CDR3 is TGTGCCAGCAGCATACCAAGGGGTTCCTACAATGAGCAGTTCTTC. The encoded protein is CASSIPRGSYNEQFF.

This clonotype was seen a few times. For the CDR3, the DNA is TGCAGCGTCAGAAAAACAGGTTTAAGCACTGAAGCTTTCTTT. Its translation is CSVRKTGLSTEAFF. The chain has TRBV29-1 and TRBJ1-1; TRBD1 is a possible D gene (5 bases). The V gene lost 6 bases and the J gene lost 4 bases, with 18 bases spanning the gap. CDR3 length equals 14 residues. From germline, CDR1 is SQVTM and CDR2 ANQGSEA.

This clonotype was counted a single time. The chain has TRBV6-2 or TRBV6-3 and TRBJ2-7, with 9 bases fitting TRBD1. The length of the CDR3 is 16 residues. Losses at the gene ends were 2 bases for V and 2 bases for J; bases not matched to a gene: 7. CDR1 is MNHEY and CDR2 is SVGEGT in the germline V gene. The CDR3 nucleotides are TGTGCCAGCAGTTACCCACCGGGGACAGGGACCTACGAGCAGTACTTC. It codes for CASSYPPGTGTYEQYF.

This clonotype was seen only a few times. This rearrangement joins TRBV2 to TRBJ2-7; D might be TRBD2 (7 bases). Trimming pared 0 bases from V and 9 bases from J, leaving 15 bases between. The CDR3 is 14 residues long. Looked up from germline, CDR1 is SNHLY and CDR2 is FYNNEI. Here the CDR3 reads CASSEAGGTIGQYF. In DNA, the CDR3 is TGTGCCAGCAGTGAAGCGGGGGGGACAATCGGGCAGTACTTC.

The chain recombines TRBV5-8 with TRBJ1-5; the match to TRBD1 covers 11 bases. The CDR3 extends over 16 amino acids. Trimming took 1 base from V and 6 from J; bases not matched to a gene: 6. Germline loops: CDR1 SGHTS, CDR2 YDEGEE. The CDR3 region is CASSLLWTGGRQPQHF. CDR3 DNA sequence: TGTGCCAGCAGCTTGCTCTGGACAGGGGGCCGTCAGCCCCAGCATTTT.

At least ten counts were recorded for this clonotype. The CDR3 region is CASSPQAYTEAFF. The CDR3 DNA reads as TGTGCCAGCAGCCCCCAAGCATATACTGAAGCTTTCTTT. The J gene is TRBJ1-1, the V gene TRBV6-1; D call uncertain. Trimming took off 6 bases at V and 5 bases at J, with 13 bases between the two ends. This CDR3 is built from 13 residues. The germline gives CDR1 MNHNS, CDR2 SASEGT.

The chain uses TRBV3-1 and TRBJ2-3; tentative D call: TRBD1 (6 bases). The V gene's germline CDR1 is LGHDT and CDR2 YNNKEL (reference sequence). The CDR3 length is 14 residues. Trimming took 5 bases from V and 3 from J, leaving 12 bases between them. CDR3 loop: CASSSTGRTDTQYF. CDR3 bases: TGTGCCAGCAGCTCAACAGGGCGGACAGATACGCAGTATTTT.

This clonotype has only a few counts. The rearrangement uses TRBV5-6 and TRBJ2-1; 9 bases map to TRBD2. V trimming: 7 bases; J trimming: 2 bases; junction bases outside the gene matches: 7. The length of the CDR3 is 15 residues. From germline, CDR1 is SGHDT and CDR2 YYEEEE. The chain's CDR3 is CASALAGATYNEQFF. The CDR3 bases are TGTGCCAGCGCCTTAGCGGGGGCCACCTACAATGAGCAGTTCTTC.

Only a few counts were recorded for this clonotype. The rearrangement joins TRBV4-3 to TRBJ2-1, with D uncertain. This CDR3 spans 18 amino acids. Trimming cost V 0 bases and J 1 base, with 16 bases left between them. Germline V gene data show CDR1 as LGHNA and CDR2 as YSLEER. The CDR3 sequence is CASSQDLPGSLSYNEQFF. The CDR3 DNA reads TGCGCCAGCAGCCAAGATCTCCCCGGGTCCCTATCCTACAATGAGCAGTTCTTC.

The J gene is TRBJ1-1, the V gene TRBV5-6; 8 nucleotides align to TRBD1. J was trimmed by 0 bases and V by 5 bases; bases with no gene match: 6. Germline V gene lookup returns CDR1 SGHDT and CDR2 YYEEEE. CDR3 length: 15 amino acids. The CDR3 sequence is CASRIQGGMNTEAFF. The CDR3 bases are TGTGCCAGCAGAATACAGGGGGGTATGAACACTGAAGCTTTCTTT.

This clonotype appeared many times. The gene calls are TRBV18 and TRBJ1-5; D unresolved. Germline-derived CDR1 and CDR2 are KGHSH and LQKENI. The ends were cut back, 3 bases at V and 2 bases at J, with 5 bases in the middle. CDR3 length: 13 residues. In DNA form, the CDR3 reads TGTGCCAGCTCACCCGAGGGCAATCAGCCCCAGCATTTT. Amino acid sequence: CASSPEGNQPQHF.

This clonotype came up a few times. The junction and the germline gene differ at one end; a read error may be behind it. The chain recombines TRBV20-1 with TRBJ1-4; D perhaps matches TRBD1 (5 bases). Germline V gene data show CDR1 as DFQATT and CDR2 as SNEGSKA (reference sequence). The length of the CDR3 is 12 residues. The chain's CDR3 is CSASPGLPVPSF. CDR3 bases: TGCAGTGCTAGCCCAGGGTTGCCTGTCCCCTCGTTT.

In its sample, this clonotype was seen a few times. This chain uses TRBV6-1 with TRBJ1-2; D gene ambiguous. Germline values: CDR1 MNHNS, CDR2 SASEGT. The ends were cut back, 5 bases at V and 5 bases at J, with 24 bases in the middle. The CDR3 spans 17 residues. The CDR3 coding sequence is TGTGCCAGCAGTCCCCCGGGCAGTTCATCACCATCTTATGGCTACACCTTC. Translation: CASSPPGSSSPSYGYTF.